One and the same sample provided the 3 T cell receptor beta chains below, sequenced in a study of blood T cells in healthy people across ages. The second PCR ran roughly 7 to 12 cycles with a sample-barcoded 5' primer and J-beta primers. TCRdb re-called the 5' RACE reads through MiXCR, storing one row per CDR3 protein. The data contain 650,000 to 700,000 distinct CDR3 sequences, around 50% of them singletons. Sequenced sample: blood. These receptors were collected from a woman aged 80 or over in good health.

CDR3: CSHRFLGKTQYF. The DNA of the CDR3 is TGCAGTCACCGTTTTTTAGGAAAGACCCAGTACTTC. V is TRBV20-1 and J is TRBJ2-7; D remains unclear. The DNA matches TRBJ2-5 better at its end, which makes the J call doubtful. The CDR3 is made up of 12 amino acids. Germline CDR1 reads DFQATT; CDR2 reads SNEGSKA (reference sequence).

This clonotype appeared a few times. This chain connects TRBV28 to TRBJ2-5, with no clear D. The V gene lost 7 bases and the J gene lost 4 bases, with 7 bases spanning the gap. The CDR3 loop spans 11 amino acids. CDR1 and CDR2 (germline): MDHEN, SYDVKM. The CDR3 region has the DNA TGTGCCAGCACCTTTCTAGAGACCCAGTACTTC. It encodes CASTFLETQYF.

This clonotype was picked up many times. The J gene is TRBJ2-1, the V gene TRBV27; 8 bases are shared with TRBD1. The CDR3 is made up of 16 amino acids. Germline V gene sequence: CDR1 MNHEY, CDR2 SMNVEV (reference sequence). V lost 2 bases and J lost 5; bases outside the gene matches: 8. CDR3 coding DNA: TGTGCCAGCAGTTTACTCACAGGGGGACTGAACAATGAGCAGTTCTTC. Its translation: CASSLLTGGLNNEQFF.